A single sample is the source of the 8 T cell receptor beta chains below, sequenced in a study of T cells in women clearing cervical HPV infection. Sequencing was performed with immunoSEQ multiplex PCR; in TCRdb, only in-frame clones are kept and a portion is missing. This sample contains tens of thousands of clones. The specimen sequenced was blood buffy coat. Receptors originate from a woman aged 18-69 years with a cervical HPV16 infection that either progressed to CIN3+ or cleared (not recorded which).

Details on this clone: The CDR3 is cut off 3 residues early in the read; its end comes from the germline J gene. V is TRBV5-1 and J is TRBJ1-1; D remains unclear. CDR1 and CDR2 (germline): SGHRS, YFSETQ. This CDR3 has 14 amino acids. The CDR3 region is CASSLEGREGEAFF. The sequenced CDR3 bases are TGCGCCAGCAGCTTGGAGGGCCGCGAAGGGGAA.

Notes on this clone: With the read ending 3 residues before the CDR3 end, the germline J gene is used to fill in that end. J is TRBJ1-1 and V is TRBV6-1, with D perhaps TRBD1 (5 bases). The CDR3 is 15 residues long. The V and J ends lost 2 bases and 0 bases respectively, with 10 bases between them. The germline CDR1 and CDR2 sequences are MNHNS and SASEGT. This CDR3 is CASSESGLLNTEAFF. The CDR3 DNA, read in part, is TGTGCCAGCAGTGAATCGGGACTTCTGAACACTGAA.

Regarding this clone: The read halts 3 residues ahead of the CDR3 end, with the missing end drawn from the germline J gene. The rearrangement joins TRBV20-1 to TRBJ2-1, with TRBD1 matching 8 bases. CDR3 length equals 15 residues. Germline CDR1 is DFQATT and CDR2 is SNEGSKA (reference sequence). The trim removed 2 bases at V and 8 bases at J, leaving 11 bases unmatched. This chain's CDR3 is CSARPRDRQRDEQFF. The covered CDR3 bases are TGCAGTGCTAGACCCCGGGACAGGCAAAGGGATGAG.

Details on this clone: The CDR3 extends 3 residues past the end of the read, so its final part is completed from the germline J gene. The chain is built from TRBV7-6 and TRBJ2-5; no firm D call. Germline loops: CDR1 SGHVS, CDR2 FNYEAQ. The CDR3 extends over 13 amino acids. V gave up 5 bases and J gave up 1 base, with 8 bases separating them. The covered CDR3 bases are TGTGCCAGCAGCCGTGGGCGCCAAGAGACC. Its translation: CASSRGRQET. The entire CDR3 protein reads CASSRGRQETQYF.

Of note for this clone: The read comes to an end 3 residues before the CDR3 does, leaving the germline J gene to fill in the end. This chain joins TRBV19 and TRBJ2-1; TRBD2 matches 10 bases. Trimming at V came to 3 bases and at J to 8 bases, leaving 7 bases not matched to a gene. Germline V lookup: CDR1 LNHDA, CDR2 SQIVND (reference sequence). The CDR3 length is 15 residues. The CDR3 loop reads CASSIGSGGADEQFF. The CDR3 DNA, read in part, is TGTGCCAGTAGTATTGGCAGCGGGGGGGCGGATGAG.

Comment on this clone: The read comes to an end 3 residues before the CDR3 does, leaving the germline J gene to fill in the end. The rearrangement links TRBV10-3 to TRBJ2-7; D is perhaps TRBD2 (5 bases). V lost 4 bases to trimming and J lost 2 bases, with 9 bases between them. Germline V gene data show CDR1 as ENHRY and CDR2 as SYGVKD. The CDR3 spans 13 residues. The CDR3 loop reads CAISGQEAYEQYF. Partial CDR3 DNA: TGTGCCATCAGTGGCCAGGAGGCCTACGAG.

On this clone itself: The CDR3 end falls 3 residues outside the read, so it is completed with the germline J gene. This chain joins TRBV20-1 and TRBJ2-6; 14 bases map to TRBD2. After removal of 6 bases from V and 0 bases from J, the junction contained 4 bases not matched to a gene. Germline V lookup: CDR1 DFQATT, CDR2 SNEGSKA (reference sequence). This CDR3 comprises 17 residues. The CDR3 loop is CSAQGTSGGSGANVLTF. CDR3 DNA, as far as it was read: TGCAGTGCCCAAGGGACTAGCGGGGGCTCTGGGGCCAACGTC.

Worth noting for this clone: The CDR3 is cut off 3 residues early in the read; its end comes from the germline J gene. The V call is TRBV6-4, the J call TRBJ2-1; 11 positions agree with TRBD2. Germline trimming cut 0 bases from V and 4 bases from J; bases unmatched to any gene: 2. Germline CDR1 reads MRHNA; CDR2 reads SNTAGT. This CDR3 region has 16 residues. The sequenced CDR3 bases are TGTGCCAGCAGTGACTCTAGCGGGGGGGGTTACAATGAG. Translated, it gives CASSDSSGGGYNE. The full CDR3 reads CASSDSSGGGYNEQFF.